This T cell receptor beta chain came from a study of graft-versus-host responses after intestinal transplantation. Overall study: Recipients had multivisceral, liver-intestinal, or isolated intestinal transplants. Anti-thymocyte globulin served as induction for all recipients, who then took tacrolimus and steroids for around 3 years.

Once graft tissue had been processed, intraepithelial and lamina propria lymphocytes were released. Produced via immunoSEQ multiplex PCR; TCRdb's table is partial and in-frame only. The data hold approximately 20,000 clones, with around three quarters observed a single time. This CDR3 is 14 amino acids long. Between the trimmed V and J ends, which lost 4 bases and 2 bases, there was a span of 9 bases. Per germline, CDR1 KGHSH and CDR2 LQKENI. This clonotype was obtained from a human patient who received an intestinal transplant, so some T cells may come from the graft donor. The V and J genes are TRBV18 and TRBJ2-4; D uncertain. The source was ileum tissue, collected 12 days after intestinal transplant. CDR3 in DNA: TGTGCCAGCTCACACACAAATTCCAAAAACATTCAGTACTTC. Its translation is CASSHTNSKNIQYF.